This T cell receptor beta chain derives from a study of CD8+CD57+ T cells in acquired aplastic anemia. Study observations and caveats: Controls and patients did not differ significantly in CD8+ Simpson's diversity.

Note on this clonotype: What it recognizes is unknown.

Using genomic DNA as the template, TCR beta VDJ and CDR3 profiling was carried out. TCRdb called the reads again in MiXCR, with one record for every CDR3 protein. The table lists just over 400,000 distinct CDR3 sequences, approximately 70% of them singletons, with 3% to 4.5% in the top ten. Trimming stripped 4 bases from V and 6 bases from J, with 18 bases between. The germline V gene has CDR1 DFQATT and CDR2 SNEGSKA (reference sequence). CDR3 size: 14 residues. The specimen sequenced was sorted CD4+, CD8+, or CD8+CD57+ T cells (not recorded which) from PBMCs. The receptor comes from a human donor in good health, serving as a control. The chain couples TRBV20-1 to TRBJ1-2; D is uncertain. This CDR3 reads CSANGQTYEHGYTF. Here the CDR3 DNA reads TGCAGTGCTAACGGGCAGACCTACGAGCATGGCTACACCTTC.